Sequencing of this T cell receptor beta chain was carried out in a study of shared clonotypes between healthy human individuals. The germline CDR1 and CDR2 sequences are SGHDN and FVKESK. Trimming removed 3 bases at V and 10 bases at J, with 16 bases between. CDR3 size: 14 residues. Whole-study findings and limits: Naive CD4 clonotype sharing across a handful of donors was 4% to 5.5%.

With regard to this clone: Its antigen is currently unknown.

Sorted-subset replicate PCRs used about 200 ng of genomic DNA. This amount corresponded to tens of thousands of T cell genomes. Repertoires were generated with immunoSEQ multiplex PCR, while TCRdb's copy carries only in-frame clones and drops some. The table has fewer than 1 million clones, 96% seen once. The naive CD8 subset, CD45RO-negative cells positively selected for CCR7, excluded terminally differentiated effector memory CD45RA+ cells. All donors were healthy HIV-negative adults lacking recent acute infections or vaccinations. The receptor was isolated from a man aged 25 to 45 in good health. The J gene is TRBJ2-1, the V gene TRBV14; possible D gene TRBD2, 6 bases. Sequenced input: naive CD8+ T cells sorted from blood. The CDR3 reads CASSHGDSPREQFF. The CDR3 DNA sequence: TGTGCCAGCAGCCATGGGGACTCCCCGAGGGAGCAGTTCTTC.